Below, 12 T cell receptor beta chains from the same sample are listed, as sequenced in a study of identical twins. TCRdb reanalysed the 5' RACE reads using MiXCR and keeps one entry per CDR3 protein. The table includes some 1,700,000 distinct CDR3 sequences, under 35% detected once. Sequencing used cord blood. All receptors come from a newborn girl in good health.

This clonotype was seen more than once but under ten times. The V gene is TRBV4-2, the J gene TRBJ2-3, with 16 bases matching TRBD2. This CDR3 is built from 18 residues. With V trimmed by 0 bases and J by 2 bases, 2 bases remained unmatched. CDR1 LGHNA and CDR2 YNFKEQ come from the germline V gene. CDR3 coding DNA: TGTGCCAGCAGCCAAGATGGGACTAGCGGGGGGGCCACAGATACGCAGTATTTT. Its protein is CASSQDGTSGGATDTQYF.

The chain couples TRBV10-3 to TRBJ2-3, with 10 bases identical to TRBD2. The CDR3 contains 15 residues. V was clipped by 6 bases and J by 4 bases; unmatched bases: 7. CDR1 ENHRY and CDR2 SYGVKD come from the germline V gene. The CDR3 protein is CAISPGLASPDTQYF. In nucleotides, the CDR3 is TGTGCCATCAGCCCGGGACTAGCGTCCCCAGATACGCAGTATTTT.

J is TRBJ2-5 and V is TRBV7-2; D may match TRBD1 or TRBD2 (6 bases each). The CDR3 length is 15 residues. CDR1 SGHTA and CDR2 FQGNSA come from the germline V gene. With 1 base removed from V and 4 bases from J, the gap between germline ends came to 13 bases. CDR3 DNA: TGTGCCAGCAGCTTAGGGGGGCCAGCGGGAGAGACCCAGTACTTC. It yields the protein CASSLGGPAGETQYF.

The chain combines TRBV29-1 with TRBJ2-3, with a possible D match to TRBD2 (6 bases). The CDR3 spans 13 residues. With 3 bases removed from V and 2 bases from J, the gap between germline ends came to 9 bases. In germline, CDR1 is SQVTM, CDR2 ANQGSEA. In nucleotides, the CDR3 is TGCAGCGTTGAGTGGACTATCACAGATACGCAGTATTTT. This gives the protein CSVEWTITDTQYF.

This chain connects TRBV20-1 to TRBJ2-1, with 11 positions matching TRBD2. Germline assignment: CDR1 DFQATT and CDR2 SNEGSKA (reference sequence). This CDR3 spans 13 amino acids. After removal of 5 bases from V and 7 bases from J, the junction contained 4 bases not matched to a gene. In DNA, the CDR3 is TGCAGTGCTGGGACTAGCGGCCTAAATGAGCAGTTCTTC. As protein: CSAGTSGLNEQFF.

This chain uses TRBV4-1 with TRBJ2-1; no firm D call. The CDR3 spans 14 residues. The V end lost 1 base, the J end lost 6 bases, and 10 bases lay between the germline ends. Germline V gene sequence: CDR1 MGHRA, CDR2 YSYEKL. The CDR3 spells CASSQVPGTNEQFF. The CDR3 DNA reads TGCGCCAGCAGCCAAGTTCCTGGAACCAATGAGCAGTTCTTC.

The chain combines TRBV5-1 with TRBJ2-5, with a weak D call TRBD2 (6 bases). The V gene's germline CDR1 is SGHRS and CDR2 YFSETQ. This CDR3 comprises 14 residues. V gave up 5 bases and J gave up 11 bases, with 22 bases separating them. The CDR3 DNA reads as TGCGCCAGCAGATATACTAGCAGCGTAGGGGAGCAGTACTTC. This encodes CASRYTSSVGEQYF.

This clonotype has a handful of counts. The J gene is TRBJ2-3, the V gene TRBV12-3 or TRBV12-4, with 13 bases identical to TRBD2. J lost 1 base, V lost 6 bases, and 4 bases had no gene match. The CDR3 runs 16 residues. CDR3 loop: CASRLAGGPGTDTQYF. CDR3 nucleotide sequence: TGTGCCAGCAGACTAGCGGGAGGGCCCGGCACAGATACGCAGTATTTT.

The chain employs TRBV28 and TRBJ2-4, with 8 nucleotides matching TRBD1. Germline trimming cut 5 bases from V and 6 bases from J; bases unmatched to any gene: 6. The germline V gene encodes CDR1 MDHEN and CDR2 SYDVKM. CDR3 length: 14 residues. The DNA of the CDR3 is TGTGCCAGCAGTCCTCCCGGGACAGGAAACATTCAGTACTTC. Translating it yields CASSPPGTGNIQYF. The whole variable domain, filled in from reference TRBV28 and TRBJ2-4, reads DVKVTQSSRYLVKRTGEKVFLECVQDMDHENMFWYRQDPGLGLRLIYFSYDVKMKEKGDIPEGYSVSREKKERFSLILESASTNQTSMYLCASSPPGTGNIQYFGAGTRLSVL.

This chain links TRBV18 with TRBJ2-3; D perhaps matches TRBD1 (5 bases). This CDR3 is 15 amino acids long. The germline V and J ends were trimmed by 1 base and 3 bases, with 11 bases remaining between them. CDR1 is KGHSH, CDR2 LQKENI, per germline. CDR3 residues: CASSPQGPGTDTQYF. Written as DNA, the CDR3 is TGTGCCAGCTCACCACAGGGGCCCGGGACAGATACGCAGTATTTT.

This clonotype was counted between two and nine times. A read error may produce the germline difference seen at one junction end. This sequence joins TRBV28 and TRBJ2-7, with TRBD2 matching 15 bases. Germline CDR1 MDHEN, CDR2 SYDVKM. There are 15 residues in the CDR3. CDR3 coding DNA: TGTGCCAGCAGTCTATGGACTAGCGGGAGGGACGAGCAGTACTTC. It codes for CASSLWTSGRDEQYF.

This chain uses TRBV7-9 with TRBJ2-5; 8 bases fit TRBD2. Per the germline V gene, CDR1 is SEHNR and CDR2 is FQNEAQ (reference sequence). The CDR3 runs 15 residues. The trim removed 5 bases at V and 11 bases at J, leaving 16 bases unmatched. The CDR3 loop reads CASSPRLAIRYEQYF. CDR3 in DNA: TGTGCCAGCAGCCCCCGACTAGCGATCCGATATGAGCAGTACTTC.